A single sample is the source of the 4 T cell receptor beta chains below, sequenced in a study of human T cells and chemical hapten exposure. Via MiXCR, TCRdb re-called the RACE reads, giving one row per CDR3 protein. The sample shows approximately 350,000 distinct CDR3 sequences, about 6% of them seen only once. The time point was: patch test 2, 6 weeks after DPC sensitization. Stated treatment: therapeutic diphenylcyclopropenone sensitization with weekly scalp DPC. Sample: whole blood, taken in connection with sensitization to the hapten diphenylcyclopropenone (DPC). The source is a young woman with alopecia areata. Some clones in this sample may be carry-over from other donors' samples.

This chain uses TRBV20-1 with TRBJ1-1; maybe TRBD1 (5 bases). The CDR3 contains 14 residues. V lost 7 bases and J lost 4, with 19 bases in between. Germline CDR1 is DFQATT and CDR2 is SNEGSKA (reference sequence). CDR3 residues: CSVPSWGVGTEAFF. The CDR3 DNA reads TGCAGTGTCCCGAGTTGGGGGGTTGGCACTGAAGCTTTCTTT.

In this sample, this clonotype turned up a few times. J is TRBJ2-7 and V is TRBV14; 7 nucleotides agree with TRBD2. The CDR3 sequence is 13 residues long. With 1 base clipped from V and 10 bases from J, the junction kept 7 bases outside the gene matches. Germline V CDR1 and CDR2: SGHDN, FVKESK. CDR3 sequence reads: CASSQGGGRSQYF. The DNA for the CDR3 is TGTGCCAGCAGCCAAGGGGGAGGGAGGTCTCAGTACTTC.

This clonotype was seen at least ten times. The chain is built from TRBV6-2 or TRBV6-3 and TRBJ2-6, with D uncertain. Germline loops: CDR1 MNHEY, CDR2 SVGEGT. The CDR3 extends over 16 amino acids. Trimming left V 0 bases short and J 0 bases short, with 6 bases between. This CDR3 is CASSYSGSSGANVLTF. CDR3 DNA: TGTGCCAGCAGTTACTCGGGCAGCTCTGGGGCCAACGTCCTGACTTTC.

This clonotype was picked up a small number of times. The V gene is TRBV6-8, the J gene TRBJ2-7; TRBD1 might be the D (6 bases). The CDR3 is 17 residues long. CDR1 is MNHGY and CDR2 is SAAAGT in the germline V gene. V lost 8 bases and J lost 2, with 25 bases in between. CDR3 in amino acids: CASFPGIYRVRPYEQYF. CDR3 nucleotides: TGTGCCAGCTTCCCGGGAATTTACAGGGTTCGCCCCTACGAGCAGTACTTC.